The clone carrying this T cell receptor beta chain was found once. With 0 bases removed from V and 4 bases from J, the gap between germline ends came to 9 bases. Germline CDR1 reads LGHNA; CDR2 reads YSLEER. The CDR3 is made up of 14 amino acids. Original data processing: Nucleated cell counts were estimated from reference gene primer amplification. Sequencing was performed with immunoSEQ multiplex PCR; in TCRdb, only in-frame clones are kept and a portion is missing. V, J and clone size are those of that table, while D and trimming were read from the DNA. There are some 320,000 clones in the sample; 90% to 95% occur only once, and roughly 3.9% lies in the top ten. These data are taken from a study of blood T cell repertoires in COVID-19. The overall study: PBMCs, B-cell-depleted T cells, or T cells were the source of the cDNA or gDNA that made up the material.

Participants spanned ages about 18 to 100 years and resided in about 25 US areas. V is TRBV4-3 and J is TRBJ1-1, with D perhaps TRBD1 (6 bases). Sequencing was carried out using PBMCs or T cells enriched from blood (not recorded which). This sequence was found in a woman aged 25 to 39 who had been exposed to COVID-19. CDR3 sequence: CASSQDSRGTEAFF. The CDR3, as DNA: TGCGCCAGCAGCCAAGATTCCAGGGGCACTGAAGCTTTCTTT.